The present TCR beta chain was sequenced within a study of CD8 T cells in Susac syndrome (dated by TCRdb to the late 2010s). Looking at the study overall: Repertoire sequencing was used to test whether CD8+ T cell activation and differentiation in Susac syndrome was antigen driven. Broader findings and caveats from the paper: The TCR sequencing and HLA analysis was acknowledged to have included a relatively small number of individuals.

Peripheral blood CD8+ and CD4+ T cells from healthy donors, Susac syndrome patients and multiple sclerosis patients were profiled by high-throughput TCR beta sequencing. Healthy donors were included as age- and sex-matched controls. CD8+ TEMRA cells were enriched by FACS, while bulk CD8+ and CD4+ T cells were purified by magnetic negative isolation. Blood was drawn into EDTA tubes, processed within 24 hours, and PBMCs were isolated by density gradient centrifugation. PBMCs intended for TCR sequencing were cryopreserved in liquid nitrogen and were subsequently thawed in a 37 degrees C water bath. A purity of at least 90% was achieved for sorted or isolated CD4+, CD8+ and CD8+ TEMRA cells. A note on this clonotype: Its cognate antigen has yet to be identified. The sample holds no much larger clone one base away, and base qualities are not on file.

RNA was extracted with the RNeasy kit and about 0.45 to 1 ug was reverse transcribed using random hexamers. The immunoSEQ multiplex PCR assay, which covers 54 Vbeta and 13 Jbeta segments, was used to amplify TCR beta CDR3 regions. PCR amplification bias was corrected using a synthetic template baseline for primer optimization and computational correction. Concerning the study's data processing: Only productive sequences were kept, with reads annotated to V, D and J genes according to IMGT and analyzed in immunoSEQ Analyzer. Clonality was computed as one minus Shannon entropy normalized by log2 of the number of productive unique sequences. For each patient and control, public and private clones were evaluated within the 100 most prevalent clones. Susac-specific clones were defined as absent from healthy and MS cohorts, over a thousand published viral clones and other ImmuneACCESS disease sequences. TCRdb handled the public reads itself, with Q25 trimming in fastp and clone calling in MiXCR, and kept productive beta chains. Each entry merges the rows of one CDR3 protein and shows their most common DNA and genes. V and J calls and clone size were set by TCRdb, not the authors. The sample table holds approximately 170,000 distinct CDR3 sequences, of which around 90% were seen once. Approximately 0.075% of the sample is taken by the ten largest.

The material sequenced was CD4+ T cells from PBMCs. The clonotype comes from a human donor in good health.

The DNA sequence is TGTGCCAGCTCACCATCACGGGGAGAGACCCAGTACTTC. This gives the protein CASSPSRGETQYF. The rearranged segments are TRBV18 and TRBJ2-5; TRBD2 is a weak D gene call, 5 bases matching. CDR1 and CDR2 are read off the germline V gene as KGHSH and LQKENI. The CDR3 starts with the cysteine, ends with the phenylalanine, and has 13 residues. The sequence is cut down to CDR3 DNA, 39 bases in frame from base 1. V is shortened by 2 bases, J by 4 bases, and the region joining them spans 8 bases.